This T cell receptor (beta chain) was captured by sequencing in a study of Ad26.COV2.S vaccination and SARS-CoV-2 variants. In the study overall: The study gave Ad26.COV2.S intramuscularly, once or twice 56 days apart.

This CDR3 spans 15 amino acids. V shed 2 bases, J shed 4 bases, and the junction held 7 bases outside the gene matches. The germline CDR1 and CDR2 sequences are SGHRS and YFSETQ. Clones were read by immunoSEQ multiplex PCR, and TCRdb kept only the in-frame ones, dropping some. The data show approximately 410,000 clones, with more than 75% seen just once and 3.5% to 4% held by the top ten. Overall study results and limits: With respect to non-spike TCR breadth, vaccine and placebo recipients were similar. Vaccinees displayed broader spike-specific TCR repertoires than placebo recipients.

As for this clone: Its antigen is not known.

Treatment described: around 19 received Ad26.COV2.S at low or high dose, single or two shots; 5 received placebo; per-sample allocation not given. Sampling occurred on day 63 after the first vaccine or placebo injection. Vaccine was an Ad26 vector expressing Wuhan-strain SARS-CoV-2 spike. This sequence was found in a person between 18 and 60 years old who received the Ad26.COV2.S COVID-19 vaccine or a placebo. Specimen: peripheral blood, collected in a trial of Ad26.COV2.S vaccine versus placebo. V and J are TRBV5-1 and TRBJ1-2; 8 nucleotides match TRBD1. The CDR3 region is CASSFEQGVPYGYTF. For the CDR3, the DNA is TGCGCCAGCAGCTTCGAACAGGGGGTGCCCTATGGCTACACCTTC.